This TCR beta chain was obtained from a study of shared clonotypes between healthy human individuals. As for the study in general: The composition of the donors was a couple of women and a few men aged 18 to 49. Per donor, three plates held CD4 naive cells, three held CD4 memory, two held CD8 naive and one held CD8 memory.

Notes on the study in general: Large depth notwithstanding, sorted-subset sequencing proved incomplete by rarefaction.

Only CD45RO-negative cells positively selected for CCR7 counted as naive CD8 cells, so terminally differentiated effector memory CD45RA+ cells were excluded. Comment on this clone: Its antigen is still unknown.

The sorted-subset replicate PCRs were given about 200 ng DNA, which is 30,000 or so T cell genomes. Sequencing was performed with immunoSEQ multiplex PCR; in TCRdb, only in-frame clones are kept and a portion is missing. The sample includes under 2,000,000 clones, less than 95% of them seen just once. The J segment lost 6 bases and the V segment lost 2 bases, leaving 8 bases of the junction unmatched. The CDR3 length is 16 residues. Germline V lookup: CDR1 WSHSY, CDR2 SAAADI. Sequencing used naive CD8+ T cells sorted from blood. This receptor was taken from a man in his late teens or twenties in good health. The chain couples TRBV10-2 to TRBJ2-2; 8 bases agree with TRBD1. The CDR3, as DNA: TGCGCCAGCAGTGAGATACCGGGACAGGAGGCCGGGGAGCTGTTTTTT. Residues: CASSEIPGQEAGELFF.